One and the same sample provided the 25 T cell receptor beta chains below, sequenced in a study of blood T cells in healthy people across ages. Primers used in a second PCR of about 7 to 11 cycles were a sample-barcoded 5' primer and a J-beta primer mix. A single record per CDR3 protein comes from TCRdb applying MiXCR to the 5' RACE reads. The sample has 550,000 to 750,000 distinct CDR3 sequences, about 21% seen once. Sequencing used blood. These receptors were collected from a man aged 65 to 85 in good health.

In this sample, this clonotype turned up many times. The V gene is TRBV20-1, the J gene TRBJ2-1; a weak D match, TRBD1 (6 bases). Germline V gives CDR1 DFQATT, CDR2 SNEGSKA (reference sequence). The CDR3 extends over 13 amino acids. The CDR3: CRGDKGTYNEQFF. In DNA, the CDR3 is TGCAGGGGGGACAAGGGAACCTACAATGAGCAGTTCTTC.

About this clonotype: An end of the junction differs from the germline gene, which may be a read error. The rearrangement joins TRBV7-2 to TRBJ2-5; D gene uncertain. CDR3 length equals 12 residues. Looked up from germline, CDR1 is SGHTA and CDR2 is FQGNSA. The CDR3 coding sequence is TGTGCCAGCAGCTTAACCTGGGCCTTGCTGTTCTTC. Its protein product is CASSLTWALLFF.

This clonotype appeared a few times. The chain is built from TRBV4-1 and TRBJ2-5; D not certain. Germline CDR1 reads MGHRA; CDR2 reads YSYEKL. This CDR3 spans 12 amino acids. Trimming took off 3 bases at V and 2 bases at J, with 4 bases between the two ends. In DNA, the CDR3 is TGCGCCAGCAGCCACCAACAAGAGACCCAGTACTTC. It codes for CASSHQQETQYF.

As for this clonotype: A much larger clonotype is one base distant, so this may be a read error. The CDR3, as DNA: TGCGCCAGCGGCTCAGGACAGGGGACCTACGAGCAGTACTTC. The encoded protein is CASGSGQGTYEQYF. This chain links TRBV5-1 with TRBJ2-7, with 9 bases that match TRBD1. The CDR3 totals 14 residues. Losses at the gene ends were 7 bases for V and 2 bases for J; bases not matched to a gene: 7. From germline, CDR1 is SGHRS and CDR2 YFSETQ.

This clonotype was recorded a few times. The chain recombines TRBV10-3 with TRBJ2-7; 8 bases line up with TRBD2. The CDR3 contains 12 residues. Looked up from germline, CDR1 is ENHRY and CDR2 is SYGVKD. V dropped 11 bases and J dropped 3; count of bases not matched to a gene: 6. DNA of the CDR3: TGTGCCGTCGGGAGGGACCTCTACGAGCAGTACTTC. Translated, it gives CAVGRDLYEQYF.

This clonotype was recorded a few times. The rearrangement uses TRBV3-1 and TRBJ2-1, with TRBD2 matching over 8 bases. This CDR3 spans 19 amino acids. Trimming removed 0 bases from V and 6 bases from J; junction bases left unmatched: 16. Germline CDR1 LGHDT, CDR2 YNNKEL (reference sequence). Here the CDR3 DNA reads TGTGCCAGCAGCCAAGATTTCGGGTCTATAGCGGGAAAGGGCAATGAGCAGTTCTTC. Residues: CASSQDFGSIAGKGNEQFF.

V gene TRBV24-1 combines with J gene TRBJ2-7, with a possible D match to TRBD2 (5 bases). Trimming removed 0 bases at V and 6 bases at J, with 8 bases between. Germline CDR1 reads KGHDR; CDR2 reads SFDVKD. The CDR3 runs 13 residues. CDR3 sequence reads: CATSDLRGREQYF. The CDR3 nucleotides read TGTGCCACCAGTGATTTGAGAGGGCGCGAGCAGTACTTC.

This clonotype has only a few counts. The J gene is TRBJ2-3, the V gene TRBV24-1; D is undetermined. CDR3 length: 13 residues. The ends were cut back, 2 bases at V and 3 bases at J, with 5 bases in the middle. Germline lookup yields CDR1 KGHDR and CDR2 SFDVKD. This CDR3 is CATSDSSTDTQYF. Written as DNA, the CDR3 is TGTGCCACCAGTGATTCGTCAACAGATACGCAGTATTTT.

The V call is TRBV20-1, the J call TRBJ2-2, with 11 bases identical to TRBD2. CDR3 size: 16 residues. The ends lost 3 bases at V and 1 base at J; junction bases unmatched: 4. Germline V gives CDR1 DFQATT, CDR2 SNEGSKA (reference sequence). For the CDR3, the DNA is TGCAGTGCTAGGCCGACTAGCGGGATGAACACCGGGGAGCTGTTTTTT. This sequence encodes CSARPTSGMNTGELFF.

The V and J genes are TRBV7-9 and TRBJ2-1, with 9 bases fitting TRBD2. The V and J ends lost 6 bases and 8 bases, in that order; junction bases with no gene match: 8. The germline CDR1 and CDR2 sequences are SEHNR and FQNEAQ (reference sequence). This CDR3 is built from 14 residues. The CDR3 region has the DNA TGTGCCAGCAGACCTACAGCGGGAGGCTATGAGCAGTTCTTC. Its translation: CASRPTAGGYEQFF. The full variable domain, in which reference TRBV7-9 and TRBJ2-1 provide the parts outside the CDR3, is DTGVSQNPRHKITKRGQNVTFRCDPISEHNRLYWYRQTLGQGPEFLTYFQNEAQLEKSRLLSDRFSAERPKGSFSTLEIQRTEQGDSAMYLCASRPTAGGYEQFFGPGTRLTVL.

The rearrangement links TRBV20-1 to TRBJ2-5; TRBD1 matches at 10 bases. The CDR3 covers 14 residues. CDR1 and CDR2 from the germline V gene are DFQATT and SNEGSKA (reference sequence). The V gene end was trimmed by 5 bases and the J gene end by 4 bases; junction bases not matched to a gene: 7. CDR3 amino acids: CSAPQTGGGETQYF. In DNA, the CDR3 is TGCAGTGCTCCACAGACAGGGGGCGGAGAGACCCAGTACTTC.

This chain uses TRBV5-1 with TRBJ2-7, with D possibly being TRBD1 (7 bases). Looked up from germline, CDR1 is SGHRS and CDR2 is YFSETQ. This CDR3 has 16 residues. Between the trimmed V and J ends, which lost 4 bases and 5 bases, there was a span of 22 bases. The CDR3 nucleotides are TGCGCCAGCAGCCCGTCAGGGGGGACAGAAACTAACGAGCAGTACTTC. Its translation: CASSPSGGTETNEQYF.

A word on this clonotype: Germline and junction disagree at one end, which may indicate a read error. The V call is TRBV27, the J call TRBJ2-7; D is perhaps TRBD2 (6 bases). From germline, CDR1 is MNHEY and CDR2 SMNVEV (reference sequence). This CDR3 is 15 amino acids long. CDR3 residues: CASGRGGPSSYGQYF. Here the CDR3 DNA reads TGTGCCAGCGGTCGGGGAGGACCCAGCTCCTACGGGCAGTACTTC.

This clonotype came up many times. The gene calls are TRBV24-1 and TRBJ2-5; 7 bases are a match to TRBD1. Unmatched junction bases numbered 12, after V lost 4 bases and J lost 5 bases. Germline assignment: CDR1 KGHDR and CDR2 SFDVKD. This CDR3 is built from 16 residues. Written as DNA, the CDR3 is TGTGCCACCAGTGACGCAACGACAGGGTTGGGGGAGACCCAGTACTTC. Translation gives CATSDATTGLGETQYF.

The table lists this clonotype with many counts. The chain couples TRBV10-3 to TRBJ2-1; 11 bases map to TRBD1. The trim removed 3 bases at V and 7 bases at J, leaving 5 bases unmatched. Germline V CDR1 and CDR2: ENHRY, SYGVKD. This CDR3 spans 15 amino acids. Written as DNA, the CDR3 is TGTGCCATCAGTGATAAGGACAGGGGGCAGAATGAGCAGTTCTTC. Translating it yields CAISDKDRGQNEQFF.

CDR3 sequence reads: CASSYMENTEAFF. CDR3 DNA: TGTGCCAGCAGTTATATGGAGAACACTGAAGCTTTCTTT. The chain is built from TRBV6-6 and TRBJ1-1; no clear D gene. V shed 3 bases and J shed 1 base, with 6 bases lying between them. CDR3 length: 13 amino acids. CDR1 MNHNY and CDR2 SVGAGI come from the germline V gene (reference sequence).

This clonotype came up many times. This chain joins TRBV27 and TRBJ2-1, with TRBD2 matching 9 bases. This CDR3 is built from 16 residues. The J segment lost 2 bases and the V segment lost 6 bases, leaving 8 bases of the junction unmatched. The germline V gene encodes CDR1 MNHEY and CDR2 SMNVEV (reference sequence). The CDR3 DNA sequence: TGTGCCAGCAGCTATTTAGCGGGAGACGCCTACAATGAGCAGTTCTTC. Amino acids: CASSYLAGDAYNEQFF.

This chain connects TRBV20-1 to TRBJ2-3, with 10 positions matching TRBD2. Germline CDR1 DFQATT, CDR2 SNEGSKA (reference sequence). The CDR3 consists of 16 residues. V was clipped by 6 bases and J by 4 bases; unmatched bases: 13. CDR3 DNA sequence: TGCAGTGCAAGACCCTCTAGCGGGAGTATTTCAGATACGCAGTATTTT. Translated, it gives CSARPSSGSISDTQYF.

This clonotype was recorded at least ten times. J is TRBJ2-2 and V is TRBV9; D is perhaps TRBD1 (6 bases). Germline lookup yields CDR1 SGDLS and CDR2 YYNGEE. With 2 bases removed from V and 4 bases from J, the gap between germline ends came to 9 bases. The length of the CDR3 is 14 residues. CDR3 sequence: CASSVGQSTGELFF. The CDR3 DNA follows: TGTGCCAGCAGCGTTGGACAGTCCACCGGGGAGCTGTTTTTT.

In its sample, this clonotype was seen a few times. V gene TRBV14 combines with J gene TRBJ2-3; D gene uncertain. Looked up from germline, CDR1 is SGHDN and CDR2 is FVKESK. The CDR3 is 12 amino acids. With 4 bases removed from V and 6 bases from J, the gap between germline ends came to 8 bases. This CDR3 reads CASSRPYDTQYF. In DNA, the CDR3 is TGTGCCAGCAGCCGACCGTACGATACGCAGTATTTT.

The J gene is TRBJ1-1, the V gene TRBV20-1, with D unclear. This CDR3 comprises 10 residues. Germline CDR1 reads DFQATT; CDR2 reads SNEGSKA (reference sequence). The CDR3, as DNA: TGCAGAGCAATGACGGCTGAAGCTTTCTTT. It yields the protein CRAMTAEAFF.

V and J are TRBV20-1 and TRBJ2-1, with TRBD2 as a possible D gene (6 bases). This CDR3 contains 16 residues. The germline gives CDR1 DFQATT, CDR2 SNEGSKA (reference sequence). V lost 0 bases and J lost 2, with 14 bases in between. CDR3 sequence (DNA): TGCAGTGCTAGAGATCGTATAGCGGATACCTACAATGAGCAGTTCTTC. This codes for CSARDRIADTYNEQFF.

The chain couples TRBV6-1 to TRBJ2-5; either TRBD1 or TRBD2 may supply D (6 bases each). Trimming cost V 0 bases and J 11 bases, with 31 bases left between them. CDR1 and CDR2 (germline): MNHNS, SASEGT. CDR3 length: 19 amino acids. The CDR3 coding sequence is TGTGCCAGCAGTGAAGCCGTTTGGGATGGTCAGGGGCTTTCGGGGGAGCAGTACTTC. Translation gives CASSEAVWDGQGLSGEQYF.

This rearrangement joins TRBV10-1 to TRBJ2-1; tentatively, D is TRBD2 (6 bases). This CDR3 is built from 14 residues. Looked up from germline, CDR1 is WNHNN and CDR2 is SYGVQD (reference sequence). Trimming took 3 bases from V and 12 from J, leaving 18 bases between them. CDR3 DNA sequence: TGCGCCAGCAGTGATCAGGTGGGAGGAGTGGGGCAGTTCTTC. Translating gives CASSDQVGGVGQFF.

In its sample, this clonotype was seen a few times. The chain is built from TRBV29-1 and TRBJ2-4; D is unclear. CDR3 length: 11 amino acids. The ends were cut back, 5 bases at V and 7 bases at J, with 9 bases in the middle. Germline CDR1 and CDR2: SQVTM and ANQGSEA. The CDR3 DNA follows: TGCAGCGTTAGTTTCGCGAACATTCAGTACTTC. It yields the protein CSVSFANIQYF. The entire variable domain, with the rest obtained from reference TRBV29-1 and TRBJ2-4, is as follows: SAVISQKPSRDICQRGTSLTIQCQVDSQVTMMFWYRQQPGQSLTLIATANQGSEATYESGFVIDKFPISRPNLTFSTLTVSNMSPEDSSIYLCSVSFANIQYFGAGTRLSVL.